These T cell receptor beta chains were read from a single sample in a study of blood T cell repertoires in COVID-19. Method: immunoSEQ multiplex PCR; TCRdb's copy keeps in-frame clones and lacks some. This table holds about 96,000 clones, 70% to 85% found once. The sample comprised peripheral blood. All receptors derive from a woman aged 60-75 years with acute or convalescent COVID-19. Each CDR3 is given with its conserved first and last residue. D genes are given only for firm matches. Not every row has a clone size; where given, it reads once, few, many or a size class.

CASSWGTSGGYNEQFF,TGTGCCAGCAGCTGGGGGACTAGCGGGGGTTACAATGAGCAGTTCTTC,16,NA,TRBV5-4,TRBD2,TRBJ2-1
CASSLGDSSSYTF,TGTGCCAGCAGCTTAGGCGACTCGAGTAGCTACACCTTC,13,NA,TRBV7-6,NA,TRBJ1-2
CASSQQGRYGYTF,TGTGCCAGCAGTCAACAGGGGCGCTATGGCTACACCTTC,13,NA,TRBV28,TRBD1,TRBJ1-2
CASSVGRNNEQFF,TGTGCCAGCAGTGTAGGCAGGAACAATGAGCAGTTCTTC,13,NA,TRBV2,NA,TRBJ2-1
CASSEGGGGPFRTQYF,TGTGCCAGCAGTGAAGGGGGCGGGGGCCCTTTCCGGACCCAGTACTTC,16,NA,TRBV6-1,NA,TRBJ2-5
CASSPRLAEQETQYF,TGTGCCAGCTCACCACGCCTAGCGGAGCAAGAGACCCAGTACTTC,15,NA,TRBV18,TRBD2,TRBJ2-5
CASSRRGSNTEAFF,TGTGCCAGCAGTCGGCGGGGGTCCAACACTGAAGCTTTCTTT,14,NA,TRBV6-6,NA,TRBJ1-1
CSVVRRNTGELFF,TGCAGCGTTGTTAGAAGGAACACCGGGGAGCTGTTTTTT,13,NA,TRBV29-1,NA,TRBJ2-2
CASSYSSSLNTEAFF,TGTGCCAGCAGTTACTCGAGTAGCTTGAACACTGAAGCTTTCTTT,15,NA,TRBV6-5,NA,TRBJ1-1
CASSRRGTAFNSPLHF,TGTGCCAGCAGCAGACGAGGGACAGCTTTTAATTCACCCCTCCACTTT,16,NA,TRBV27,TRBD1,TRBJ1-6
CASSLQGVVAQPQHF,TGTGCCAGCAGTCTACAGGGAGTGGTGGCCCAGCCCCAGCATTTT,15,few,TRBV2,NA,TRBJ1-5
CASKMLASDTQYF,TGTGCCAGTAAAATGCTAGCTTCAGATACGCAGTATTTT,13,NA,TRBV19,NA,TRBJ2-3
CASSVRDFGHEQYF,TGTGCCAGCAGCGTAAGGGACTTCGGCCACGAGCAGTACTTC,14,NA,TRBV9,NA,TRBJ2-7
CAISEPGTFSGANVLTF,TGTGCCATCAGTGAGCCCGGGACTTTCTCTGGGGCCAACGTCCTGACTTTC,17,NA,TRBV10-3,NA,TRBJ2-6
CASSLLRGGGTIYF,TGTGCCAGCAGCTTATTGAGGGGAGGTGGCACCATATATTTT,14,NA,TRBV5-5,NA,TRBJ1-3
CASSLVRAGGQPQHF,TGTGCCAGCAGTTTGGTTAGGGCAGGGGGTCAGCCCCAGCATTTT,15,NA,TRBV2,TRBD1,TRBJ1-5
CASSVATGQYEQYF,TGTGCCAGCAGCGTAGCTACAGGGCAGTACGAGCAGTACTTC,14,NA,TRBV9,NA,TRBJ2-7
CASSEARGSEQFF,TGTGCCAGCAGTGAAGCGAGAGGGAGTGAGCAGTTCTTC,13,NA,TRBV6-1,NA,TRBJ2-1
CASSEALFGGLDTEAFF,TGTGCCAGCAGTGAAGCGCTTTTTGGGGGCCTGGACACTGAAGCTTTCTTT,17,NA,TRBV6-1,NA,TRBJ1-1
CASSLGGPTANYGYTF,TGTGCCAGCAGCTTGGGAGGTCCGACAGCTAACTATGGCTACACCTTC,16,NA,TRBV5-4,NA,TRBJ1-2
CASCMDTRSGNTIYF,TGTGCCAGCTGTATGGACACACGCTCCGGAAACACCATATATTTT,15,NA,TRBV2,NA,TRBJ1-3
CASSAGQGARGANVLTF,TGTGCCAGCAGCGCGGGACAGGGGGCGCGCGGGGCCAACGTCCTGACTTTC,17,NA,TRBV7-3,TRBD1,TRBJ2-6
CASSRTGVDEKLFF,TGTGCCAGCAGCCGAACAGGGGTGGATGAAAAACTGTTTTTT,14,once,TRBV3-1/TRBV3-2,TRBD1,TRBJ1-4
CASSEAGGARSQPQHF,TGTGCCAGCAGTGAAGCGGGGGGGGCGCGGAGTCAGCCCCAGCATTTT,16,NA,TRBV2,NA,TRBJ1-5
CASSLASQETQYF,TGCGCCAGCAGCTTAGCATCCCAAGAGACCCAGTACTTC,13,once,TRBV5-1,NA,TRBJ2-5
CASSPWDRSITEAFF,TGCGCCAGCAGCCCATGGGACAGATCTATTACTGAAGCTTTCTTT,15,NA,TRBV5-1,TRBD1,TRBJ1-1
CATGGTLLTDTQYF,TGTGCCACGGGGGGGACGCTTCTGACAGATACGCAGTATTTT,14,NA,TRBV19,TRBD2,TRBJ2-3
CASSPIDRIGDEQYF,TGTGCCAGCAGTCCTATCGACAGGATCGGCGACGAGCAGTACTTC,15,NA,TRBV6-5,NA,TRBJ2-7
CASSSPLAGLETQYF,TGTGCCAGCAGCTCCCCCTTAGCGGGTTTGGAGACCCAGTACTTC,15,NA,TRBV11-3,TRBD2,TRBJ2-5